Below are 13 T cell receptor beta chains sequenced from a single sample in a study of PD-1 blockade in mismatch repair-deficient tumors. Some clones are missing from TCRdb's copy, which holds only in-frame ones; the method was immunoSEQ multiplex PCR. The sample holds about 22,000 clones; 84% are singletons and the top ten take 17%. The material was peripheral blood, obtained 2 weeks after starting pembrolizumab. The receptors shown here come from an adult with mismatch repair-deficient cancer.

The chain uses TRBV7-9 and TRBJ2-5; D remains ambiguous. The ends were cut back, 1 base at V and 5 bases at J, with 17 bases in the middle. The CDR3 consists of 16 residues. Looked up from germline, CDR1 is SEHNR and CDR2 is FQNEAQ (reference sequence). CDR3 in DNA: TGTGCCAGCAGCTTAGGTCTTTCCACGTCCAGGGAGACCCAGTACTTC. As protein: CASSLGLSTSRETQYF.

The chain links TRBV6-6 to TRBJ2-7; D is undetermined. Trimming pared 7 bases from V and 6 bases from J, leaving 19 bases between. Germline values: CDR1 MNHNY, CDR2 SVGAGI (reference sequence). The CDR3 contains 14 residues. The CDR3 here is CASTPYGLPIEQYF. The CDR3, as DNA: TGTGCCAGCACCCCCTACGGGCTACCCATCGAGCAGTACTTC.

The V call is TRBV13, the J call TRBJ2-7; possible D gene TRBD2, 5 bases. The V gene lost 1 base and the J gene lost 8 bases, with 15 bases spanning the gap. This CDR3 is 14 amino acids long. Germline assignment: CDR1 PRHDT and CDR2 FYEKMQ (reference sequence). The CDR3 is CASSLARATRQQYF. The CDR3 DNA reads as TGTGCCAGCAGCTTAGCGCGGGCTACAAGACAGCAGTACTTC.

The J gene is TRBJ2-7, the V gene TRBV4-2, with unresolved D. CDR3 length: 12 amino acids. The germline gives CDR1 LGHNA, CDR2 YNFKEQ. The V end lost 3 bases, the J end lost 2 bases, and 5 bases lay between the germline ends. CDR3 nucleotide sequence: TGTGCCAGCAGCCAGGATCCCTACGAGCAGTACTTC. Encoded protein: CASSQDPYEQYF.

J is TRBJ1-5 and V is TRBV5-8; D might be TRBD1 (6 bases). Trimming stripped 0 bases from V and 6 bases from J, with 13 bases between. CDR1 and CDR2 (germline): SGHTS, YDEGEE. The CDR3 runs 15 residues. In DNA, the CDR3 is TGTGCCAGCAGCTTGGGGGCGGGGGCAGGTCAGCCCCAGCATTTT. Its translation is CASSLGAGAGQPQHF.

This sequence joins TRBV28 and TRBJ2-4, with 7 positions matching TRBD1. Trimming at V came to 6 bases and at J to 8 bases, leaving 13 bases not matched to a gene. The CDR3 contains 15 residues. Germline V gene sequence: CDR1 MDHEN, CDR2 SYDVKM. DNA for the CDR3: TGTGCCAGCAGCTCCCAGGGGGTTTGGAGTGACATTCAGTACTTC. This gives the protein CASSSQGVWSDIQYF.

The genes are TRBV7-9 and TRBJ2-7; no reliable D call. Per germline, CDR1 SEHNR and CDR2 FQNEAQ (reference sequence). Trimming removed 4 bases at V and 7 bases at J, with 11 bases between. CDR3 length equals 12 residues. CDR3 residues: CASSSSSPEQYF. CDR3 nucleotides: TGTGCCAGCAGCTCCTCAAGTCCTGAGCAGTACTTC. Based on the CDR3 plus reference TRBV7-9 and TRBJ2-7, the full variable domain is DTGVSQNPRHKITKRGQNVTFRCDPISEHNRLYWYRQTLGQGPEFLTYFQNEAQLEKSRLLSDRFSAERPKGSFSTLEIQRTEQGDSAMYLCASSSSSPEQYFGPGTRLTVT.

The V gene is TRBV5-1, the J gene TRBJ2-1, with 8 bases identical to TRBD1. CDR3 length equals 13 residues. Per the germline V gene, CDR1 is SGHRS and CDR2 is YFSETQ. The V gene end was trimmed by 3 bases and the J gene end by 12 bases; junction bases not matched to a gene: 8. This CDR3 reads CASSSSLGTGQFF. DNA of the CDR3: TGCGCCAGCAGCTCGTCCTTAGGGACAGGGCAGTTCTTC.

CDR3 amino acids: CASSRGLAGRPGGTQYF. CDR3 coding DNA: TGTGCCAGCAGCAGGGGACTAGCGGGACGCCCGGGGGGTACGCAGTATTTT. This chain connects TRBV21-1 to TRBJ2-3; the D call in the table, TRBD2, was not verified against the DNA. TRBV21-1 is an annotated pseudogene. This CDR3 comprises 17 residues.

This sequence joins TRBV2 and TRBJ1-5; D is possibly TRBD1 (5 bases). Trimming shortened V by 6 bases and J by 0 bases, and 12 bases separated the two germline ends. The CDR3 sequence is 15 residues long. The germline V gene has CDR1 SNHLY and CDR2 FYNNEI. The chain's CDR3 is CASRVTAYSNQPQHF. CDR3 nucleotides: TGTGCCAGCAGGGTGACAGCCTATAGCAATCAGCCCCAGCATTTT. Full variable domain (remainder filled in from reference TRBV2 and TRBJ1-5): EPEVTQTPSHQVTQMGQEVILRCVPISNHLYFYWYRQILGQKVEFLVSFYNNEISEKSEIFDDQFSVERPDGSNFTLKIRSTKLEDSAMYFCASRVTAYSNQPQHFGDGTRLSIL.

The rearrangement uses TRBV5-1 and TRBJ2-3; no clear D gene. Germline V gene sequence: CDR1 SGHRS, CDR2 YFSETQ. Trimming removed 1 base from V and 5 bases from J, with 2 bases in between. The CDR3 length is 11 residues. This CDR3 is CASSLRDTQYF. The CDR3 region has the DNA TGCGCCAGCAGCTTGAGAGATACGCAGTATTTT.

The chain uses TRBV6-6 and TRBJ1-1, with TRBD1 as a possible D gene (6 bases). Germline loops: CDR1 MNHNY, CDR2 SVGAGI (reference sequence). The CDR3 has 15 residues. V lost 7 bases and J 1 base, leaving 16 bases between the germline ends. Here the CDR3 DNA reads TGTGCCAGCAAGGGGGAACAACAGGGGAACACTGAAGCTTTCTTT. Protein product: CASKGEQQGNTEAFF.

The CDR3 sequence is CASSQGSASSTDTQYF. The CDR3 nucleotides are TGCGCCAGCAGCCAAGGAAGTGCGTCTAGCACAGATACGCAGTATTTT. This chain connects TRBV4-3 to TRBJ2-3; D unresolved. CDR3 length equals 16 residues. Trimming removed 1 base from V and 0 bases from J, with 11 bases in between. Germline-derived CDR1 and CDR2 are LGHNA and YSLEER.